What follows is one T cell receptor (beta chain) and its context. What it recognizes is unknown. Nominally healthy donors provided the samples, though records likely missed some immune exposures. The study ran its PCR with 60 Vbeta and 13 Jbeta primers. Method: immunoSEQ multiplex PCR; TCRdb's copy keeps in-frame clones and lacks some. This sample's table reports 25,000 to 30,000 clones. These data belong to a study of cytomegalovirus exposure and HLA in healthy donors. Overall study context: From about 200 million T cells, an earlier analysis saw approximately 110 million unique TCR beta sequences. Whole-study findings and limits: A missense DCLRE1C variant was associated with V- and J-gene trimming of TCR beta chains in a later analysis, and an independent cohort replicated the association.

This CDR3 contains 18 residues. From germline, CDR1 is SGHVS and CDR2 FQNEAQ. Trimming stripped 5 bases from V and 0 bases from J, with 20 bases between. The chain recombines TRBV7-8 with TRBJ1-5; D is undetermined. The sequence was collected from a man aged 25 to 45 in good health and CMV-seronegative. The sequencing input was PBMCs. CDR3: CASSPKTFYIDSNQPQHF. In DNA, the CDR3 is TGTGCCAGCAGCCCAAAAACGTTTTACATTGATAGCAATCAGCCCCAGCATTTT.